The 26 T cell receptor beta chains below all came from one sample that was sequenced in a study of tissue T cells after allogeneic stem cell transplantation. The repertoire was sequenced with immunoSEQ multiplex PCR; TCRdb's copy has only in-frame clones and lacks some. The data show several thousand clones, about 50% seen once. The source was duodenum tissue, collected at autopsy. Receptors were obtained from a female donor aged 60 or older with lung cancer.

The genes are TRBV7-9 and TRBJ1-6, with 8 positions matching TRBD1. The CDR3 runs to 14 residues. V shed 5 bases, J shed 9 bases, and the junction held 6 bases outside the gene matches. The germline gives CDR1 SEHNR, CDR2 FQNEAQ (reference sequence). CDR3 DNA sequence: TGTGCCAGCAGCCCGGACAGGGAGAGTTCACCCCTCCACTTT. This gives the protein CASSPDRESSPLHF.

J is TRBJ2-1 and V is TRBV19; 9 bases match TRBD1. The junction had 16 bases not matched to a gene; V was cut back by 7 bases and J by 9 bases. In germline, CDR1 is LNHDA, CDR2 SQIVND (reference sequence). This CDR3 has 16 residues. Here the CDR3 DNA reads TGTGCCAGTACCCCAGCCCGAGGACAGGGGAATATTGAGCAGTTCTTC. This sequence encodes CASTPARGQGNIEQFF.

The chain couples TRBV7-2 to TRBJ2-2; 8 nucleotides align to TRBD1. Germline assignment: CDR1 SGHTA and CDR2 FQGNSA. Trimming at V came to 7 bases and at J to 4 bases, leaving 8 bases not matched to a gene. The CDR3 has 15 amino acids. The CDR3 DNA follows: TGTGCCAGCACCCCCGGACAGGGTGGCACCGGGGAGCTGTTTTTT. Translated, it gives CASTPGQGGTGELFF.

The V gene is TRBV5-3, the J gene TRBJ2-5; D remains ambiguous. TRBV5-3 is an open reading frame, and its role is uncertain. The germline V and J ends were trimmed by 0 bases and 1 base, with 19 bases remaining between them. The length of the CDR3 is 18 residues. CDR3 coding DNA: TGTGCCAGAAGCTTGGGGTCTGTTGGTTCCCAGGCCCAAGAGACCCAGTACTTC. Encoded protein: CARSLGSVGSQAQETQYF.

The genes are TRBV12-3 or TRBV12-4 and TRBJ2-2; D not resolved. Trimming stripped 2 bases from V and 6 bases from J, with 7 bases between. There are 13 residues in the CDR3. CDR3 sequence reads: CASSLNGPGELFF. The CDR3, as DNA: TGTGCCAGCAGTTTAAACGGCCCCGGGGAGCTGTTTTTT.

This sequence joins TRBV18 and TRBJ1-6; D may be TRBD1 (5 bases). Germline CDR1 KGHSH, CDR2 LQKENI. Trimming pared 0 bases from V and 0 bases from J, leaving 18 bases between. This CDR3 is built from 20 residues. CDR3 loop: CASSPPRGSSGSSYNSPLHF. CDR3 bases: TGTGCCAGCTCACCACCTCGGGGGTCCTCAGGTAGCTCCTATAATTCACCCCTCCACTTT.

V and J are TRBV2 and TRBJ2-7; 8 nucleotides agree with TRBD1. The CDR3 extends over 13 amino acids. The germline CDR1 and CDR2 sequences are SNHLY and FYNNEI. V lost 7 bases and J lost 5; bases outside the gene matches: 7. Here the CDR3 reads CASNGQGVHEQYF. The DNA of the CDR3 is TGTGCCAGCAACGGACAGGGTGTCCACGAGCAGTACTTC.

This clone appeared a few times. This chain uses TRBV6-2 or TRBV6-3 with TRBJ1-5; D is ambiguous. Germline V gene data show CDR1 as MNHEY and CDR2 as SVGEGT. The CDR3 sequence is 13 residues long. Trimming removed 5 bases at V and 7 bases at J, with 12 bases between. CDR3 sequence: CASSIGVEQPQHF. For the CDR3, the DNA is TGTGCCAGCAGTATCGGGGTTGAACAGCCCCAGCATTTT.

By share, this clone ranks as medium-sized. The chain recombines TRBV2 with TRBJ2-3, with a possible D match to TRBD1 (5 bases). The CDR3 has 17 amino acids. Trimming left V 6 bases short and J 0 bases short, with 19 bases between. Germline CDR1 SNHLY, CDR2 FYNNEI. In nucleotides, the CDR3 is TGTGCCAGCAGCGGACGGACACCCAAGATAAGCACAGATACGCAGTATTTT. This codes for CASSGRTPKISTDTQYF.

The J gene is TRBJ1-1, the V gene TRBV15, with D perhaps TRBD1 (5 bases). The germline CDR1 and CDR2 sequences are LNHNV and YYDKDF (reference sequence). The CDR3 contains 13 residues. Trimming removed 1 base at V and 4 bases at J, with 7 bases between. CDR3 sequence (DNA): TGTGCCACCAGCAGAGGGGACGGCACTGAAGCTTTCTTT. Residues: CATSRGDGTEAFF. The whole variable domain, remainder taken from reference TRBV15 and TRBJ1-1, is DAMVIQNPRYQVTQFGKPVTLSCSQTLNHNVMYWYQQKSSQAPKLLFHYYDKDFNNEADTPDNFQSRRPNTSFCFLDIRSPGLGDTAMYLCATSRGDGTEAFFGQGTRLTVV.

This clone was detected a few times. This chain links TRBV10-2 with TRBJ1-2, with 7 bases matching TRBD1. With V trimmed by 10 bases and J by 3 bases, 8 bases remained unmatched. Germline CDR1 and CDR2: WSHSY and SAAADI. The CDR3 extends over 13 amino acids. CDR3 DNA sequence: TGCGCCACCACTCCAACAGGGGACTATGGCTACACCTTC. Its translation: CATTPTGDYGYTF.

This clone is large within its sample. Other nucleotide sequences from this sample produce the same CDR3. This chain connects TRBV5-1 to TRBJ1-4; D ambiguous. The CDR3 has 14 amino acids. Germline V gives CDR1 SGHRS, CDR2 YFSETQ. The germline V and J ends were trimmed by 5 bases and 0 bases, with 8 bases remaining between them. The CDR3, as DNA: TGCGCCAGCAGAAGGGATTCAACTAATGAAAAACTGTTTTTT. Its protein product is CASRRDSTNEKLFF.

This clone was recorded only once. The chain links TRBV7-2 to TRBJ2-1; 7 nucleotides align to TRBD1. The CDR3 covers 12 residues. J gave up 12 bases and V 5 bases, and 7 bases lay outside the gene matches. The germline CDR1 and CDR2 sequences are SGHTA and FQGNSA. CDR3 coding DNA: TGTGCCAGCAGCAATCGACAGGGCCGGCAGTTCTTC. Its protein product is CASSNRQGRQFF.

V usage is TRBV4-1 and J usage is TRBJ2-6, with D uncertain. The ends were cut back, 1 base at V and 0 bases at J, with 13 bases in the middle. Germline CDR1 reads MGHRA; CDR2 reads YSYEKL. CDR3 length: 18 residues. CDR3 in amino acids: CASSQGLRTGSGANVLTF. The CDR3 nucleotides read TGCGCCAGCAGCCAAGGGTTGCGTACCGGCTCTGGGGCCAACGTCCTGACTTTC.

A few counts support this clone. The chain links TRBV3-1 (or the pseudogene TRBV3-2) to TRBJ1-2; a weak D match, TRBD1 (5 bases). Germline V gene lookup returns CDR1 LGHDT and CDR2 YNNKEL (reference sequence). The ends were cut back, 4 bases at V and 4 bases at J, with 19 bases in the middle. The CDR3 length is 16 residues. In DNA form, the CDR3 reads TGTGCCAGCAGCCCCGGGGATCTGGGGCGCGTCTATGGCTACACCTTC. Its protein is CASSPGDLGRVYGYTF.

In DNA form, the CDR3 reads TGCAGTGCTAGTAGAGGTCGGGGTAGGAGACAGGGGGCTCACCGAGGAGGGACAATCGGTGAAGCTTTCTTT. Translation gives CSASRGRGRRQGAHRGGTIGEAFF. The chain is built from TRBV20-1 and TRBJ1-1, with 10 bases fitting TRBD1. Looked up from germline, CDR1 is DFQATT and CDR2 is SNEGSKA (reference sequence). V shed 3 bases, J shed 7 bases, and the junction held 38 bases outside the gene matches. CDR3 length equals 24 residues.

The rearrangement links TRBV24-1 to TRBJ2-5; D remains unclear. Trimming stripped 9 bases from V and 2 bases from J, with 9 bases between. This CDR3 is 12 amino acids long. Germline-derived CDR1 and CDR2 are KGHDR and SFDVKD. The CDR3 bases are TGTGCCACCCCCCCCAAGCAAGAGACCCAGTACTTC. The encoded protein is CATPPKQETQYF.

The rearrangement links TRBV7-6 to TRBJ1-5, with D perhaps TRBD1 (6 bases). Germline CDR1 is SGHVS and CDR2 is FNYEAQ. This CDR3 contains 13 residues. Trimming left V 0 bases short and J 7 bases short, with 7 bases between. This chain's CDR3 is CASSLAQGQPQHF. CDR3 DNA sequence: TGTGCCAGCAGCTTAGCGCAGGGGCAGCCCCAGCATTTT.

There are a few counts of this clone. The CDR3 DNA follows: TGTGCCAGTAGTATAAAGGGTAGGGAGACCCAGTACTTC. Its protein is CASSIKGRETQYF. The chain combines TRBV19 with TRBJ2-5; D is unclear. Germline CDR1 reads LNHDA; CDR2 reads SQIVND (reference sequence). V lost 2 bases and J lost 5, with 9 bases in between. This CDR3 has 13 residues.

This clone was seen a few times. The chain uses TRBV4-1 and TRBJ2-7, with TRBD1 as a possible D gene (6 bases). Germline lookup yields CDR1 MGHRA and CDR2 YSYEKL. The CDR3 loop spans 15 amino acids. Trimming left V 1 base short and J 2 bases short, with 12 bases between. The CDR3 DNA follows: TGCGCCAGCAGCCAAGCGGACAGTCCGGCCTACGAGCAGTACTTC. As protein: CASSQADSPAYEQYF.

The V and J genes are TRBV13 and TRBJ1-2; weak D call: TRBD1 (5 bases). CDR1 and CDR2 from the germline V gene are PRHDT and FYEKMQ (reference sequence). The CDR3 covers 15 residues. The ends were cut back, 1 base at V and 4 bases at J, with 13 bases in the middle. The CDR3 here is CASSLERGLLYGYTF. As DNA, the CDR3 is TGTGCCAGCAGCTTAGAAAGGGGTCTCCTCTATGGCTACACCTTC.

For this clone: Relative to the germline gene, one junction end is altered; a read error may explain this. The chain uses TRBV6-5 and TRBJ2-7, with 7 bases identical to TRBD1. The CDR3 covers 14 residues. CDR1 and CDR2 from the germline V gene are MNHEY and SVGAGI. This CDR3 is CASSAGTVVHSANF. The CDR3, as DNA: TGTGCCAGCAGCGCCGGGACAGTGGTACATTCGGCAAATTTC.

The chain couples TRBV7-2 to TRBJ1-2, with TRBD1 matching 7 bases. The germline CDR1 and CDR2 sequences are SGHTA and FQGNSA. The V gene end was trimmed by 2 bases and the J gene end by 8 bases; junction bases not matched to a gene: 8. This CDR3 comprises 14 residues. The CDR3 loop reads CASSLKGAWEGYTF. The CDR3 DNA sequence: TGTGCCAGCAGCTTAAAGGGGGCCTGGGAGGGCTACACCTTC.

V and J are TRBV30 and TRBJ2-5; perhaps D is TRBD1 or TRBD2 (5 bases each). This CDR3 region has 13 residues. Germline CDR1 GTSNPN, CDR2 SVGIG (reference sequence). Trimming stripped 3 bases from V and 0 bases from J, with 8 bases between. Here the CDR3 reads CAWRRGHQETQYF. The CDR3 bases are TGTGCCTGGAGGAGGGGCCACCAAGAGACCCAGTACTTC.

This rearrangement joins TRBV6-5 to TRBJ1-5; TRBD1 matches at 9 bases. With V trimmed by 6 bases and J by 2 bases, 5 bases remained unmatched. The CDR3 covers 15 residues. The germline CDR1 and CDR2 sequences are MNHEY and SVGAGI. This CDR3 reads CASRERTGGNQPQHF. CDR3 coding DNA: TGTGCCAGCAGGGAGAGGACAGGGGGCAATCAGCCCCAGCATTTT.

This clone was seen a few times. This rearrangement joins TRBV19 to TRBJ1-5; D is uncertain. V dropped 6 bases and J dropped 6 bases, with 36 bases sitting between them. Germline assignment: CDR1 LNHDA and CDR2 SQIVND (reference sequence). The CDR3 covers 21 residues. This CDR3 reads CASRGLPGVELPETHGQPQHF. CDR3 sequence (DNA): TGTGCCAGTAGAGGGCTCCCCGGAGTAGAGCTCCCCGAGACCCATGGTCAGCCCCAGCATTTT.